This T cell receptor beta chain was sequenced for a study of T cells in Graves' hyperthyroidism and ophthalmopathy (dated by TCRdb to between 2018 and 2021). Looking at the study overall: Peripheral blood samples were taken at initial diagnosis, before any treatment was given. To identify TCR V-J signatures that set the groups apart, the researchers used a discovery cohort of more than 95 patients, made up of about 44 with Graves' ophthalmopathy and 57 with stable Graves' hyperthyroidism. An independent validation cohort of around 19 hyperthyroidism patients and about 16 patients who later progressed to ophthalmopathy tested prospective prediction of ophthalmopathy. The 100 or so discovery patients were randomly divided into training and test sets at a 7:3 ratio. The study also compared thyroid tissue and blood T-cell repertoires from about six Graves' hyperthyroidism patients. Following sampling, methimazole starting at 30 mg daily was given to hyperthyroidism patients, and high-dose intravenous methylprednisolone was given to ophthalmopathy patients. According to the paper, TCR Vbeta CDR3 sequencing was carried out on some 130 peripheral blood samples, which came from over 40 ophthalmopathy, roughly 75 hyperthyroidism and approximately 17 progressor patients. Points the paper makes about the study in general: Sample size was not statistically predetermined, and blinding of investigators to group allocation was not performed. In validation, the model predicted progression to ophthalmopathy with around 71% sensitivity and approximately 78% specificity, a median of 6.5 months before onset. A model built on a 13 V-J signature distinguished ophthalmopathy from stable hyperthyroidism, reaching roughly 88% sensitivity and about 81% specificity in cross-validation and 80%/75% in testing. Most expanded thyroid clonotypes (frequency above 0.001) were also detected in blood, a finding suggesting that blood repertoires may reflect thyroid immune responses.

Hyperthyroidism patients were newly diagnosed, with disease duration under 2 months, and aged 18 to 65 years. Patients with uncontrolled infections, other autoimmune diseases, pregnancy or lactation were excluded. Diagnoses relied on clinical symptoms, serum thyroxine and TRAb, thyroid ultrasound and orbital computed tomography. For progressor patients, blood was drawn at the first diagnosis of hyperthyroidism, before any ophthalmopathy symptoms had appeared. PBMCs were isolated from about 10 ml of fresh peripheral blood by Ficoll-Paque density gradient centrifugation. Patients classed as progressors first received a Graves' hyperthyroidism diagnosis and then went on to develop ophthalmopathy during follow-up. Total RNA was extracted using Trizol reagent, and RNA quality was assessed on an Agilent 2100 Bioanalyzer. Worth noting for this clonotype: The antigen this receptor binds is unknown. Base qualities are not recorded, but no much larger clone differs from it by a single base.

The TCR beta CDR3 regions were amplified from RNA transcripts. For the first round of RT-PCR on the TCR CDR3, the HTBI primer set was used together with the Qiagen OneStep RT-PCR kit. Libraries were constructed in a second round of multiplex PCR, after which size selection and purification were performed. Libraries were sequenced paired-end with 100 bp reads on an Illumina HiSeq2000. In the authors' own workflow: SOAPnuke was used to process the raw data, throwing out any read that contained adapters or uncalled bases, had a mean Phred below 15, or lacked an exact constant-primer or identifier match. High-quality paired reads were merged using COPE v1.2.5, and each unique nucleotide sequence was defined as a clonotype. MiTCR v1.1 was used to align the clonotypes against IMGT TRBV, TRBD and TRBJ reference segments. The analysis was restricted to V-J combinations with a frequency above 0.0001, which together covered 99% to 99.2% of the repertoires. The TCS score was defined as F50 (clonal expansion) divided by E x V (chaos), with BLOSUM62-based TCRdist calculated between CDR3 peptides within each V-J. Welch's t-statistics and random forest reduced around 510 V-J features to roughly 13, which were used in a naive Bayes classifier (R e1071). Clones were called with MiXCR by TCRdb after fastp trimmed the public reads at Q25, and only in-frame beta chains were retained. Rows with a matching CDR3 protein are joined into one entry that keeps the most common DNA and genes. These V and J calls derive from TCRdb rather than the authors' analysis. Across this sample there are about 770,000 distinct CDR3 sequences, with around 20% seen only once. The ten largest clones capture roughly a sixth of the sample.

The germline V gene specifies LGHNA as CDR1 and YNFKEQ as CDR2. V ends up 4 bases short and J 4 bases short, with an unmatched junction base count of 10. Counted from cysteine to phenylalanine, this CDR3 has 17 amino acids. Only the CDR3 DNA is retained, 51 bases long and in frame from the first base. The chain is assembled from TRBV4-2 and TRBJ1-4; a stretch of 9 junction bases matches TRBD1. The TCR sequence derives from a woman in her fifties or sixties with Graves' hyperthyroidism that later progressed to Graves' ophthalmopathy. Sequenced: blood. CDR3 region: CASSRNPGQGYNEKLFF. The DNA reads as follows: TGTGCCAGCAGCCGAAACCCGGGACAGGGCTATAATGAAAAACTGTTTTTT.